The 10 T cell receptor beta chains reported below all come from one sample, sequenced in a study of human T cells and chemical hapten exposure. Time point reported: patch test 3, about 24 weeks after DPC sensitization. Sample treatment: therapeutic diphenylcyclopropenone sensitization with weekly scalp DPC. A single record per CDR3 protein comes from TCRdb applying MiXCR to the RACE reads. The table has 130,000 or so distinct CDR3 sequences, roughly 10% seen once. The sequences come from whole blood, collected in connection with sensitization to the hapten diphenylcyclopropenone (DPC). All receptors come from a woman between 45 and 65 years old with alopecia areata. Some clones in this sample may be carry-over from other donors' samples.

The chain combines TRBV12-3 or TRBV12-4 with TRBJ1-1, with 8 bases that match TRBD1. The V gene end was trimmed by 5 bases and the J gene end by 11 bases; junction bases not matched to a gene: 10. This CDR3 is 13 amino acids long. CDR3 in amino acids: CASSLGQGSGAFF. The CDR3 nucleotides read TGTGCCAGCAGTCTCGGACAGGGCTCTGGGGCTTTCTTT.

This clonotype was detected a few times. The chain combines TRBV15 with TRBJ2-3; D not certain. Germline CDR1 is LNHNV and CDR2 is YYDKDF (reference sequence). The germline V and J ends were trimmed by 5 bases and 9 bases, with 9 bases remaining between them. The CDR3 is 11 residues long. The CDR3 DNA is TGTGCCACCAGCCGTTTAGTCACGCAGTATTTT. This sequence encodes CATSRLVTQYF.

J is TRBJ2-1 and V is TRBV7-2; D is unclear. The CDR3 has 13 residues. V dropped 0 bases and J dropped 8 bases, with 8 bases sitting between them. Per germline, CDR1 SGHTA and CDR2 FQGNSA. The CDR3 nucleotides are TGTGCCAGCAGCTTAGCCAGGATATATGAGCAGTTCTTC. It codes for CASSLARIYEQFF.

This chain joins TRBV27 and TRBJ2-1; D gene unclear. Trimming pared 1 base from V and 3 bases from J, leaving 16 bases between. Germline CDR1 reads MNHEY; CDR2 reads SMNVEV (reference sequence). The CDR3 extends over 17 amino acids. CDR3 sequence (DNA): TGTGCCAGCAGTTTATTGGGATGGAGAGGATTCTACAATGAGCAGTTCTTC. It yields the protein CASSLLGWRGFYNEQFF.

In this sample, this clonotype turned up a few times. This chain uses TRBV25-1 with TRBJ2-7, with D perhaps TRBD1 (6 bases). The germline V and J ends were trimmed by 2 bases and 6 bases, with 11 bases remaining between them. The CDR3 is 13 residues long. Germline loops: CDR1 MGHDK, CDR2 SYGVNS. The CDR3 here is CASSEGGRGEQYF. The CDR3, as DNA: TGTGCCAGCAGTGAAGGCGGCAGGGGCGAGCAGTACTTC.

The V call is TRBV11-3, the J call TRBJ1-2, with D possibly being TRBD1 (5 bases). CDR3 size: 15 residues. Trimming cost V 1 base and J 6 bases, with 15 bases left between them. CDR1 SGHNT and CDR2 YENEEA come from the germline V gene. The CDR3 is CASSLGQGGIDGYTF. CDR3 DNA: TGTGCCAGCAGCTTAGGCCAGGGCGGTATTGATGGCTACACCTTC.

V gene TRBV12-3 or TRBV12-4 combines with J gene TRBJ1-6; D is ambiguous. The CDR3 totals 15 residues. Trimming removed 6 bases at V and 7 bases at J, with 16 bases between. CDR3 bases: TGTGCCAGCAGCCCTTCCTCATCGGGGAATTCACCCCTCCACTTT. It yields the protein CASSPSSSGNSPLHF.

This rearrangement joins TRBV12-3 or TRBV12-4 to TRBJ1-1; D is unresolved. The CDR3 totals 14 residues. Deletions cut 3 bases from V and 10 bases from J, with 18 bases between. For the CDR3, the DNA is TGTGCCAGCAGTTTTACCGGGCACCGGGAGGTAGCTTTCTTT. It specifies CASSFTGHREVAFF.

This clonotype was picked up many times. CDR3 DNA: TGTGCCAGCAGCCCATCCGTTGGAGTGAATACGCAGTATTTT. Translating it yields CASSPSVGVNTQYF. This rearrangement joins TRBV9 to TRBJ2-3; D gene ambiguous. Germline V gene sequence: CDR1 SGDLS, CDR2 YYNGEE. This CDR3 has 14 residues. The V end was cut by 4 bases, the J end by 7 bases, with 16 bases between.

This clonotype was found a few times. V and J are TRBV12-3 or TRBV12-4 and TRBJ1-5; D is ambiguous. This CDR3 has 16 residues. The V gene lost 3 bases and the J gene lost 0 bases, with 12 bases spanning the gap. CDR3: CASSFWGSSSNQPQHF. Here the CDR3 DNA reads TGTGCCAGCAGTTTTTGGGGATCCAGTAGCAATCAGCCCCAGCATTTT.